The table lists the clone carrying this TCR beta chain with a few counts. The PCR contained 60 Vbeta and 13 Jbeta primers. Sequencing used immunoSEQ multiplex PCR; TCRdb keeps in-frame clones, though not all of them. This table holds some 170,000 clones, just under 80% found once. The record originates from a study of cytomegalovirus exposure and HLA in healthy donors. Study-wide background: Unique TCRs from HLA-typed donors, 80 million to 100 million of them, were held in an early data release.

The V end lost 6 bases, the J end lost 3 bases, and 20 bases lay between the germline ends. Germline values: CDR1 ENHRY, CDR2 SYGVKD. The CDR3 loop spans 16 amino acids. The sequenced material came from PBMCs. The chain uses TRBV10-3 and TRBJ1-2; D gene ambiguous. The source is a man aged 18 to 35 in good health and CMV-seropositive. CDR3 nucleotide sequence: TGTGCCATCAGGCAATCCCCGGCGGATGAGGACTATGGCTACACCTTC. Translating it yields CAIRQSPADEDYGYTF.